This TCR beta chain came from a study of technical replicates of blood from a handful of donors. This CDR3 spans 18 amino acids. CDR1 is LNHDA and CDR2 is SQIVND in the germline V gene (reference sequence). With 5 bases clipped from V and 0 bases from J, the junction kept 10 bases outside the gene matches. Clones were sequenced by immunoSEQ multiplex PCR, and TCRdb holds only the in-frame ones, with some missing. The repertoire holds roughly 80,000 clones, with about 95% as singletons. This sequence originates from a human donor in good health. The chain combines TRBV19 with TRBJ1-5, with 10 positions matching TRBD1. The sequenced material came from T cells isolated from PBMCs. The CDR3 loop is CASSSNSGTGVSNQPQHF. The CDR3 coding sequence is TGTGCCAGTAGTTCAAACTCCGGGACAGGGGTTAGCAATCAGCCCCAGCATTTT.